This T cell receptor beta chain was documented in a study of tumor-infiltrating lymphocytes in localized non-small cell lung cancer. This clone was counted a single time. Clones were read by immunoSEQ multiplex PCR, and TCRdb kept only the in-frame ones, dropping some. Of some 6,000 clones in the sample, approximately 85% were seen once. This receptor was identified in a human donor with non-small cell lung cancer. Sequencing input: lung tumor tissue.

CDR3 residues: CASRQTGGEQYF. The CDR3 DNA follows: TGTGCCAGCAGGCAAACAGGGGGGGAGCAGTACTTC. The chain uses TRBV2 and TRBJ2-7, with 8 positions matching TRBD1. Germline trimming cut 6 bases from V and 7 bases from J; bases unmatched to any gene: 5. Germline V gives CDR1 SNHLY, CDR2 FYNNEI. The length of the CDR3 is 12 residues.